A single TCR beta chain is shown here with its context. The antigen remains undetermined. The source of the sample is a study of T cell repertoires in cytomegalovirus infection. The overall study: Indications came from public TCR beta signatures; they pointed to CMV infection and to a matching HLA type. The study's findings and limits: CMV-specific HLA-C-restricted TCR beta clonotypes dominated the ex vivo response. Individuals carrying CMV plus the relevant HLA were identified by cumulative frequency of public TCR beta families.

Per germline, CDR1 SEHNR and CDR2 FQNEAQ (reference sequence). Losses at the gene ends were 5 bases for V and 1 base for J; bases not matched to a gene: 8. The CDR3 contains 16 residues. Using its own MiXCR run on the reads, TCRdb lists one record per CDR3 protein. The sample records around 740,000 distinct CDR3 sequences, approximately 40% being singletons. Sequencing was done on a sample of PBMCs. The sequence was collected from a human donor in good health (CMV status not recorded). Some clones in this sample may be carry-over from other donors' samples. V and J are TRBV7-9 and TRBJ1-1, with 9 bases matching TRBD1. CDR3 nucleotides: TGTGCCAGCAGCCCGACAGGGGGAAGGGGGAACACTGAAGCTTTCTTT. Translating gives CASSPTGGRGNTEAFF.